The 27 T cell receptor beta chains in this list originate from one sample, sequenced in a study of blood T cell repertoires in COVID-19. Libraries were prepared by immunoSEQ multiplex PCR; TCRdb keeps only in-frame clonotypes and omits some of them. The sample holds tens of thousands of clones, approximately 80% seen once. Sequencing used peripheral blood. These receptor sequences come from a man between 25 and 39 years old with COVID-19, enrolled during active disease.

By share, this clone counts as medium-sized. The DNA of the CDR3 is TGTGCCAGCAGTGACTCAGACTTGTACAATGAGCAGTTCTTC. It encodes CASSDSDLYNEQFF. The chain joins TRBV6-4 to TRBJ2-1, with D uncertain. Germline loops: CDR1 MRHNA, CDR2 SNTAGT. Deletions cut 0 bases from V and 4 bases from J, with 7 bases between. The CDR3 runs to 14 residues.

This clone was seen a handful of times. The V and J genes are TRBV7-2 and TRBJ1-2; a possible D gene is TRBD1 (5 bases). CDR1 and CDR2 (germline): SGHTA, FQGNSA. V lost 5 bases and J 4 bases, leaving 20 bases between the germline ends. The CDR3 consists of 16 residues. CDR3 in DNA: TGTGCCAGCAGCCCCGGGGGGGGTGTTGATGTCTATGGCTACACCTTC. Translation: CASSPGGGVDVYGYTF.

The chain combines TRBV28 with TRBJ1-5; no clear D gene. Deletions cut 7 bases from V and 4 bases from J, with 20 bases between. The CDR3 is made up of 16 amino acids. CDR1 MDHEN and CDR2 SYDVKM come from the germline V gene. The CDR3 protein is CASIQAIVRMNQPQHF. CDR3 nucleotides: TGTGCCAGCATCCAGGCAATCGTTCGGATGAATCAGCCCCAGCATTTT. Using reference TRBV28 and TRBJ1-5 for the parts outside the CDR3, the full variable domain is DVKVTQSSRYLVKRTGEKVFLECVQDMDHENMFWYRQDPGLGLRLIYFSYDVKMKEKGDIPEGYSVSREKKERFSLILESASTNQTSMYLCASIQAIVRMNQPQHFGDGTRLSIL.

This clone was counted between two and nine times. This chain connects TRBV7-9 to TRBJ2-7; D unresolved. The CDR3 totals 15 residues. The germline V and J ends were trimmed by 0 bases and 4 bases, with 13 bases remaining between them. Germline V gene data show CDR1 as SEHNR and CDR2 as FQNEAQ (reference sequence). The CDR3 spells CASSLARNFNYEQYF. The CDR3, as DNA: TGTGCCAGCAGCTTAGCGCGAAACTTCAATTACGAGCAGTACTTC.

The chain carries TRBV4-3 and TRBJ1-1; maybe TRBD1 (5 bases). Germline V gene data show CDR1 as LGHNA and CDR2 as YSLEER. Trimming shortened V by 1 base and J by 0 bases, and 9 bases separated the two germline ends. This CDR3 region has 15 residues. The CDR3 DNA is TGCGCCAGCAGCCAAGGGGCAGGGATGAACACTGAAGCTTTCTTT. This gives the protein CASSQGAGMNTEAFF.

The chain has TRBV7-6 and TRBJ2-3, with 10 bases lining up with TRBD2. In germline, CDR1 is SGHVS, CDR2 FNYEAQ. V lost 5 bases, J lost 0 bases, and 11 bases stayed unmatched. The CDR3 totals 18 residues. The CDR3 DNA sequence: TGTGCCAGCAGCACGGCACTAGCGGGATTTTCTAGCACAGATACGCAGTATTTT. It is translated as CASSTALAGFSSTDTQYF. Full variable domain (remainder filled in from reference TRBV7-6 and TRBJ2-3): GAGVSQSPRYKVTKRGQDVALRCDPISGHVSLYWYRQALGQGPEFLTYFNYEAQQDKSGLPNDRFSAERPEGSISTLTIQRTEQRDSAMYRCASSTALAGFSSTDTQYFGPGTRLTVL.

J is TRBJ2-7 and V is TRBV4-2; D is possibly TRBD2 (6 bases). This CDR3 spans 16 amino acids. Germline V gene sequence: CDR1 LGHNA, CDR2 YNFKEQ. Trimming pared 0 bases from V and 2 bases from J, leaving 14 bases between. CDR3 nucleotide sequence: TGTGCCAGCAGCCAAGATATGCCGGGAGCCACCTACGAGCAGTACTTC. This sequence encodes CASSQDMPGATYEQYF.

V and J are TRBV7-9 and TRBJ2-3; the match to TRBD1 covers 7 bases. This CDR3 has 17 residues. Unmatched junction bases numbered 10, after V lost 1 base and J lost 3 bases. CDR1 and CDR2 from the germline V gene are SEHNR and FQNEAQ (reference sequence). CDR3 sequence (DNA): TGTGCCAGCAGCTTAGGACAGGGAAGAGGTGGGACAGATACGCAGTATTTT. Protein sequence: CASSLGQGRGGTDTQYF.

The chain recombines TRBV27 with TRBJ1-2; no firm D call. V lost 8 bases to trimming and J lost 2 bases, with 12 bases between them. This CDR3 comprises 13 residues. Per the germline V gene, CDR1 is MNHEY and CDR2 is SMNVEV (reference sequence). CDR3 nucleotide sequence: TGTGCCAGCTCCCGGACTGGGAACTATGGCTACACCTTC. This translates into CASSRTGNYGYTF.

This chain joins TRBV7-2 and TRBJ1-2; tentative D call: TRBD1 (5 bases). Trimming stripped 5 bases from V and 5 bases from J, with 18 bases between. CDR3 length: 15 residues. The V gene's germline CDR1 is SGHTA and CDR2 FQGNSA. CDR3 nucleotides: TGTGCCAGCAGCCCAGGGTGGCGGCAGGGTTATGGCTACACCTTC. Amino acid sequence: CASSPGWRQGYGYTF.

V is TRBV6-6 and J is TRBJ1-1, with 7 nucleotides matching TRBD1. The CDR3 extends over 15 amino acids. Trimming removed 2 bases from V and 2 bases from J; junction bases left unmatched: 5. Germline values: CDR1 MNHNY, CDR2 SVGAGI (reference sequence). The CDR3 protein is CASSYITGANTEAFF. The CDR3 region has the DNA TGTGCCAGCAGTTACATCACAGGGGCAAACACTGAAGCTTTCTTT.

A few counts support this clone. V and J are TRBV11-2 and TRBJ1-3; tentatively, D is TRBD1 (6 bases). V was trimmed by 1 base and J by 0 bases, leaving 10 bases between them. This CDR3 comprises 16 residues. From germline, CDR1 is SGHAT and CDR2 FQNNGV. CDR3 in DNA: TGTGCCAGCAGCTTAGGCGTACAGGGCTCTGGAAACACCATATATTTT. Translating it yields CASSLGVQGSGNTIYF.

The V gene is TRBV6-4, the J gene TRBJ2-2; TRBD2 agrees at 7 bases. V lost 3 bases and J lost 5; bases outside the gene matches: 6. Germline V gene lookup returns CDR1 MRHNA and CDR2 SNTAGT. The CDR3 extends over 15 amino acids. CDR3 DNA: TGTGCCAGCAGTGAAAGCGGGGATGAGACCGGGGAGCTGTTTTTT. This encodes CASSESGDETGELFF.

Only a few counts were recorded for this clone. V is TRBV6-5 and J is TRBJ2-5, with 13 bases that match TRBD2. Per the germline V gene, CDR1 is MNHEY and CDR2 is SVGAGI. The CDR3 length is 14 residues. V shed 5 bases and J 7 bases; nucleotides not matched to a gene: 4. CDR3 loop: CASSRLAGGMTQYF. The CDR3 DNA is TGTGCCAGCAGTCGACTAGCGGGAGGTATGACCCAGTACTTC.

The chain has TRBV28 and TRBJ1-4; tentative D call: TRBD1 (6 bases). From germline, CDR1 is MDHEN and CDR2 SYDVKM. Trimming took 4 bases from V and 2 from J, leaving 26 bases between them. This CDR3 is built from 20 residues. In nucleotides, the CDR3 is TGTGCCAGCAGTTCCCTAGACAGGACAACGAGTTGGGTGACTAATGAAAAACTGTTTTTT. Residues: CASSSLDRTTSWVTNEKLFF.

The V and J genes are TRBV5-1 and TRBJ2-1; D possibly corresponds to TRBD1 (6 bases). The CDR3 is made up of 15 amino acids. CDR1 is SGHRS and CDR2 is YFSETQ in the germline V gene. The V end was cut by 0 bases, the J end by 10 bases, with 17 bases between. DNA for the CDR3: TGCGCCAGCAGCTTGGGAAATGCAGGGGCAGGGGAGCAGTTCTTC. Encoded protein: CASSLGNAGAGEQFF.

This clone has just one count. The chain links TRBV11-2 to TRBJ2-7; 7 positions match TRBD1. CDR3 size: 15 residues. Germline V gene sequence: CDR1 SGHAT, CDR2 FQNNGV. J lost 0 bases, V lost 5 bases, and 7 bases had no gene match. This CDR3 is CASSEGQWSSYEQYF. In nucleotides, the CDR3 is TGTGCCAGCAGCGAGGGACAGTGGAGCTCCTACGAGCAGTACTTC.

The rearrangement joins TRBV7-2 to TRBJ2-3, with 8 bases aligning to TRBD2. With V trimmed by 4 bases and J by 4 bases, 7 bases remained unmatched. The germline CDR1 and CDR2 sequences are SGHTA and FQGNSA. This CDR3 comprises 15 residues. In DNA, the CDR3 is TGTGCCAGCAGCTCCAGCGGGAGACTTTCAGATACGCAGTATTTT. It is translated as CASSSSGRLSDTQYF.

The CDR3 region is CASSLLQGLGNQPQHF. For the CDR3, the DNA is TGTGCCAGCAGTTTACTCCAGGGTCTGGGCAATCAGCCCCAGCATTTT. The chain combines TRBV27 with TRBJ1-5, with D perhaps TRBD1 (5 bases). The germline gives CDR1 MNHEY, CDR2 SMNVEV (reference sequence). Trimming removed 2 bases at V and 2 bases at J, with 13 bases between. This CDR3 has 16 amino acids.

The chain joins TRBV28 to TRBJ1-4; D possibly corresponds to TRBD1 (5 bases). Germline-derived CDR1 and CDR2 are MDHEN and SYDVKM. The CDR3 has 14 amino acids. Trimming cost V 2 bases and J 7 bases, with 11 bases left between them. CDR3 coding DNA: TGTGCCAGCAGTTTAGGGCAGGGAGGTGAAAAACTGTTTTTT. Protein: CASSLGQGGEKLFF.

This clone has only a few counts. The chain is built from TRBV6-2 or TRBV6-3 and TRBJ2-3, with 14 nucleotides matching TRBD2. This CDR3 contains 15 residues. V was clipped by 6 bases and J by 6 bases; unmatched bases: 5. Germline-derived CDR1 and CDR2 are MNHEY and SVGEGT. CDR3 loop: CASSPRLAGGDTQYF. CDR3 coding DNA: TGTGCCAGCAGCCCTCGACTAGCGGGAGGGGATACGCAGTATTTT.

The CDR3 loop is CASSFLASGSRAYEQYF. Here the CDR3 DNA reads TGTGCCAGCAGCTTTCTTGCTAGCGGGAGTCGGGCCTACGAGCAGTACTTC. J is TRBJ2-7 and V is TRBV7-2, with TRBD2 matching 10 bases. Germline CDR1 is SGHTA and CDR2 is FQGNSA. The CDR3 is 17 residues long. Unmatched junction bases numbered 10, after V lost 3 bases and J lost 2 bases.

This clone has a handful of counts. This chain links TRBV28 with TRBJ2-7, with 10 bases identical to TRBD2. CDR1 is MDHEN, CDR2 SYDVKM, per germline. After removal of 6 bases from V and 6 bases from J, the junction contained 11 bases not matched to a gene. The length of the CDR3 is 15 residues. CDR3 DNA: TGTGCCAGCAGAACTCAGAGCGGGAGGGCAAGCGAGCAGTACTTC. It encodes CASRTQSGRASEQYF. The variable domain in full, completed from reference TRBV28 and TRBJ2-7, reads DVKVTQSSRYLVKRTGEKVFLECVQDMDHENMFWYRQDPGLGLRLIYFSYDVKMKEKGDIPEGYSVSREKKERFSLILESASTNQTSMYLCASRTQSGRASEQYFGPGTRLTVT.

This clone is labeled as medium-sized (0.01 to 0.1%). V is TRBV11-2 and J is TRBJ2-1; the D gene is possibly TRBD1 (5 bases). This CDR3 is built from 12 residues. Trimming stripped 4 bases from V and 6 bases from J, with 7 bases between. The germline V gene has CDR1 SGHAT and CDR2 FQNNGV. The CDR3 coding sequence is TGTGCCAGCAGCTCAGGGTTCAATGAGCAGTTCTTC. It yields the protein CASSSGFNEQFF.

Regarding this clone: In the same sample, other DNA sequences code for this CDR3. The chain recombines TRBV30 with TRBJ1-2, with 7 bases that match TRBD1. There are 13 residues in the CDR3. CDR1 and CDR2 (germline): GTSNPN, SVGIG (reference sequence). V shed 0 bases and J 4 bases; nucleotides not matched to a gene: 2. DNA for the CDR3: TGTGCCTGGAGTGTACAGGGGAGCTATGGCTACACCTTC. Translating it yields CAWSVQGSYGYTF.

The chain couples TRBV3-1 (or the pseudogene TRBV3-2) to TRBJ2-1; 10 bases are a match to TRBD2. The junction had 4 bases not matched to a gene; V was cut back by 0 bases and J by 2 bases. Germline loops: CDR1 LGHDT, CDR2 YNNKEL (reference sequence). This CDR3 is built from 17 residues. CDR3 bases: TGTGCCAGCAGCCAAGAGGGGACTAGCGTCCCCTACAATGAGCAGTTCTTC. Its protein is CASSQEGTSVPYNEQFF.

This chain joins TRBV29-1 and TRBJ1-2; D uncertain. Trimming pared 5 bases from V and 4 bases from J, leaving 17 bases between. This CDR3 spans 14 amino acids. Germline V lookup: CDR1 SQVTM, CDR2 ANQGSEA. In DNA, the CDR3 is TGCAGCGTTCCCTGGGGAGGAACGAGCTATGGCTACACCTTC. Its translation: CSVPWGGTSYGYTF.